The present TCR beta chain was sequenced within a study of human T cells and chemical hapten exposure. This clonotype turned up a few times. MiXCR, applied by TCRdb to the RACE reads, yields one record per CDR3 protein. The sample has 380,000 or so distinct CDR3 sequences, 4.5% to 5.5% seen once. Time point noted: pre-sensitization, week 0. The treatment denotes: therapeutic diphenylcyclopropenone sensitization with weekly scalp DPC. The CDR3 is 17 residues long. V lost 1 base and J 2 bases, leaving 16 bases between the germline ends. Germline loops: CDR1 MNHNY, CDR2 SVGAGI (reference sequence). The source was whole blood, collected in connection with sensitization to the hapten diphenylcyclopropenone (DPC). The origin of this receptor is a woman aged 18-29 years with alopecia areata. Some clones in this sample may be carry-over from other donors' samples. The rearrangement uses TRBV6-6 and TRBJ2-3, with D maybe TRBD2 (7 bases). The CDR3 is CASSYYHSRGATDTQYF. The DNA for the CDR3 is TGTGCCAGCAGTTACTACCATTCACGGGGGGCCACAGATACGCAGTATTTT.